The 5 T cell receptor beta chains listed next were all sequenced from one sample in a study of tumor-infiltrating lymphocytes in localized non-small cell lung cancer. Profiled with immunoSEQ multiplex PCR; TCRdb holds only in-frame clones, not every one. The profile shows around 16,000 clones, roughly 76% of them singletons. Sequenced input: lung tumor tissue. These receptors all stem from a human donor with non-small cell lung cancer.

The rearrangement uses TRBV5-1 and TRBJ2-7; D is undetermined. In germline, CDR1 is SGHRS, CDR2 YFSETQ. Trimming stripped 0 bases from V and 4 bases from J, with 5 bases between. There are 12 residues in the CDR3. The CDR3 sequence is CASSLVGYEQYF. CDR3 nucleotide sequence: TGCGCCAGCAGCTTGGTAGGGTACGAGCAGTACTTC.

CDR3 amino acids: CASSGTDSNQPQHF. In nucleotides, the CDR3 is TGTGCCAGTAGCGGGACAGATAGCAATCAGCCCCAGCATTTT. The chain couples TRBV19 to TRBJ1-5; 7 nucleotides agree with TRBD1. Trimming took 6 bases from V and 0 from J; bases not matched to a gene: 2. The CDR3 has 14 amino acids. The germline V gene has CDR1 LNHDA and CDR2 SQIVND (reference sequence).

The CDR3, as DNA: TGTGCCAGCAGCTCCACCCGACAGGGGGCAAGAGATACGCAGTATTTT. Translating it yields CASSSTRQGARDTQYF. The V and J genes are TRBV11-3 and TRBJ2-3; 10 nucleotides match TRBD1. CDR1 and CDR2 (germline): SGHNT, YENEEA. Trimming took 4 bases from V and 5 from J; bases not matched to a gene: 9. This CDR3 comprises 16 residues.

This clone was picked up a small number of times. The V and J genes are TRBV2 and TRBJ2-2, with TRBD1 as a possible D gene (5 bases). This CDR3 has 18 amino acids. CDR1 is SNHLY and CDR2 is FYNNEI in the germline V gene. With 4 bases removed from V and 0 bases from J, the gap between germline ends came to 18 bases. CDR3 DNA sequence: TGTGCCAGCAGTGTCCCGACGACAGCAACCGCGAACACCGGGGAGCTGTTTTTT. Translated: CASSVPTTATANTGELFF.

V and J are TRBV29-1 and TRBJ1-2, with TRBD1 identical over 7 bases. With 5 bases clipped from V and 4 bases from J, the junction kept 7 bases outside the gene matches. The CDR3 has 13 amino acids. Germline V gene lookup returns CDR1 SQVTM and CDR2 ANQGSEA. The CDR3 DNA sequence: TGCAGCGTTTCGACAGGGCAAGCCTATGGCTACACCTTC. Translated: CSVSTGQAYGYTF.